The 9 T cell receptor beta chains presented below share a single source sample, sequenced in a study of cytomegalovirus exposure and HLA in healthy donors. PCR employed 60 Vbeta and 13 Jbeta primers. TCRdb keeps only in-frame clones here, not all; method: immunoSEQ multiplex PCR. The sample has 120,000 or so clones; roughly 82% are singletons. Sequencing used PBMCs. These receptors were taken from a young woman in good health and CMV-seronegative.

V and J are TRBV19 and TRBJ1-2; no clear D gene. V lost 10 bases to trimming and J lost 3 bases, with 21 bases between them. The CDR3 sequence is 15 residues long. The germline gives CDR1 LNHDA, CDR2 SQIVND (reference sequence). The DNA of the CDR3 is TGTGCCACCCGGGATAACGCCTTCTTTTACTATGGCTACACCTTC. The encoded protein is CATRDNAFFYYGYTF.

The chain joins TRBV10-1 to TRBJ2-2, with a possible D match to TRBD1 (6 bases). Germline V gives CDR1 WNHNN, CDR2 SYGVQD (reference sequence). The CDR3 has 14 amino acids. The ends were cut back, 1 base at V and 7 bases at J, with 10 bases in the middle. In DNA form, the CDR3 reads TGCGCCAGCAGTGAGTTACAGGGTGGCGGGGAGCTGTTTTTT. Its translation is CASSELQGGGELFF.

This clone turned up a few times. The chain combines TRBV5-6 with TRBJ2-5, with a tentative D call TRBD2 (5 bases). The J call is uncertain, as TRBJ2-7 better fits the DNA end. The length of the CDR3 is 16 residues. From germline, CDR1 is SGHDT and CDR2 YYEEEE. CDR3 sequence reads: CASSLLFSRAPYEQYF. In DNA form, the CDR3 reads TGTGCCAGCAGCTTGCTCTTCTCGCGGGCCCCCTACGAGCAGTACTTC.

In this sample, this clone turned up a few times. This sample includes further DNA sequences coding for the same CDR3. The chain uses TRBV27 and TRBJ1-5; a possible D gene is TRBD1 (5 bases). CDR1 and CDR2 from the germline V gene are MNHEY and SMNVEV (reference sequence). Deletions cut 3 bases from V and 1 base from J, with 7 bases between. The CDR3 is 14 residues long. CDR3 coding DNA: TGTGCCAGCAGTTTTCAGGGAAGCAATCAGCCCCAGCATTTT. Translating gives CASSFQGSNQPQHF.

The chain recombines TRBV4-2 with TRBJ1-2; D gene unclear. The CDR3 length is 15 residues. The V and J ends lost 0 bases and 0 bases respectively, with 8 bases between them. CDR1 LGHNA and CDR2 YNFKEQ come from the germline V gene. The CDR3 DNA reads TGTGCCAGCAGCCAAGAGGTCGGGGCTAACTATGGCTACACCTTC. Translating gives CASSQEVGANYGYTF.

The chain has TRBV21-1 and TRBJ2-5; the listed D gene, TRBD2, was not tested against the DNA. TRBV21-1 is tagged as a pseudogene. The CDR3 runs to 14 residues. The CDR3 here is CASSKNGARGTQYF. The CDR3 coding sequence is TGTGCCAGCAGCAAAAATGGCGCCCGGGGGACCCAGTACTTC.

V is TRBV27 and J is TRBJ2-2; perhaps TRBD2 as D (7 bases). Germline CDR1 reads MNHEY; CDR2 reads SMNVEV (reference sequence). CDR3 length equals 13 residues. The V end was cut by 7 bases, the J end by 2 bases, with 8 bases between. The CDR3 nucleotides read TGTGCCAGCACGGGGGGCAACACCGGGGAGCTGTTTTTT. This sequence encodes CASTGGNTGELFF.

CDR3 loop: CASSFRDYTYEQYF. The CDR3 DNA is TGTGCCAGCAGCTTCCGGGACTACACCTACGAGCAGTACTTC. This rearrangement joins TRBV7-9 to TRBJ2-7; 7 bases align to TRBD2. Germline trimming cut 3 bases from V and 2 bases from J; bases unmatched to any gene: 4. This CDR3 spans 14 amino acids. Per germline, CDR1 SEHNR and CDR2 FQNEAQ (reference sequence).

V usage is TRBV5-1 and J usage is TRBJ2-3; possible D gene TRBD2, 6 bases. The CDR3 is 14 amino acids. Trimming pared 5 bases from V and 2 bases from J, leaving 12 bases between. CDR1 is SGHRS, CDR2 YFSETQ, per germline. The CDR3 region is CASRSGLFTDTQYF. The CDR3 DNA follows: TGCGCCAGCAGGAGCGGGCTTTTCACAGATACGCAGTATTTT.